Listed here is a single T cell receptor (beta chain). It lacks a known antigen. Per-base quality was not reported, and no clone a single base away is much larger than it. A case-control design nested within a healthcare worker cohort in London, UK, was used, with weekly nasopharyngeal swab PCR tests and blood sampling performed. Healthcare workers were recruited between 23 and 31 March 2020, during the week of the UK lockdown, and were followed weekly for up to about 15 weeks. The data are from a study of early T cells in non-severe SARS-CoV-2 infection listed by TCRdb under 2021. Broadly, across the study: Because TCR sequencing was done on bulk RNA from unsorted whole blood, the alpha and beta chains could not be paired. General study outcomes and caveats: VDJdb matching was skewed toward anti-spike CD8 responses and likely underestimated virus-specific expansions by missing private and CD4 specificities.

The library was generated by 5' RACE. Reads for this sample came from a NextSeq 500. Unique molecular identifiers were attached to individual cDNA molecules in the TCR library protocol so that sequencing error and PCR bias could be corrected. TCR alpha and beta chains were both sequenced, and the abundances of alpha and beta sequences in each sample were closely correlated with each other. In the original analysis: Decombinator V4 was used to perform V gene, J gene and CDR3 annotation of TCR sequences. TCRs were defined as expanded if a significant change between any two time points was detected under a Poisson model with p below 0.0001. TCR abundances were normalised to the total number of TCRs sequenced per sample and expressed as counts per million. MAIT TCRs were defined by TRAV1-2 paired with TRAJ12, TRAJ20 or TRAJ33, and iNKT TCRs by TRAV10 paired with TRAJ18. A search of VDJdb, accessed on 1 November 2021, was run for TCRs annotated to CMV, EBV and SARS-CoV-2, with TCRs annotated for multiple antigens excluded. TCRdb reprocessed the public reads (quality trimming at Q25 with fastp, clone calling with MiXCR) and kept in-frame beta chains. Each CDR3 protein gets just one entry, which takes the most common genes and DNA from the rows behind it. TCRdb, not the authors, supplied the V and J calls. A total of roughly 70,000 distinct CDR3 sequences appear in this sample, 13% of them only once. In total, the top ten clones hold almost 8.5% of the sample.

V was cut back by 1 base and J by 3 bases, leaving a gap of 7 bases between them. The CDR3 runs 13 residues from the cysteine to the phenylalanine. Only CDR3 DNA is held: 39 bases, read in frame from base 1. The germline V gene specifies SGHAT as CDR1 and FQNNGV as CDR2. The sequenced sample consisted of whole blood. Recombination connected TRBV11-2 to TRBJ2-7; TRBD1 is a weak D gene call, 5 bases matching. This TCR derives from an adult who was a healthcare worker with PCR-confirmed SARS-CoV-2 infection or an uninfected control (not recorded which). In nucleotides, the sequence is TGTGCCAGCAGCTTAGCAGGGTACTACGAGCAGTACTTC. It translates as CASSLAGYYEQYF.